Listed below are T cell receptor beta chains from one sample, sequenced in a study of cytomegalovirus exposure and HLA in healthy donors. Sequencing was performed with immunoSEQ multiplex PCR; in TCRdb, only in-frame clones are kept and a portion is missing. The data show fewer than 200,000 clones, with more than 70% seen just once and more than 1.5% held by the top ten. Sequencing was performed on PBMCs. These receptors were collected from a man between 40 and 49 years old in good health and CMV-seropositive. Each CDR3 is given with its conserved first and last residue.

V	length	J	CDR3
TRBV28	16	TRBJ2-2	CASSSLTGGFGGELFF
TRBV19	15	TRBJ1-2	CASSTRVAGHYGYTF
TRBV6-6	12	TRBJ2-5	CATGQTEETQYF
TRBV19	15	TRBJ2-3	CASSLTSGFTDTQYF
TRBV19	14	TRBJ1-1	CASSIDGGNTEAFF
TRBV4-1	17	TRBJ2-7	CASSLRLAGEGSYEQYF
TRBV28	19	TRBJ2-1	CASRDTRTSGRAQYNEQFF
TRBV30	14	TRBJ1-4	CAWSTGAGSEKLFF
TRBV6-6	11	TRBJ2-7	CASSYLDEQYF
TRBV9	17	TRBJ2-1	CASSVAWRTSGYNEQFF
TRBV2	17	TRBJ1-5	CASSPPGTSYSNQPQHF
TRBV5-1	15	TRBJ2-1	CASSLESSGRNEQFF
TRBV7-6	14	TRBJ1-1	CASSLERGDTEAFF
TRBV28	15	TRBJ1-5	CASSFPGSGNQPQHF
TRBV5-6	15	TRBJ2-2	CASTPTGPKTGELFF
TRBV9	16	TRBJ2-3	CASSVATSGTSDTQYF
TRBV5-1	16	TRBJ2-3	CASSLGLAASTDTQYF
TRBV7-8	15	TRBJ1-5	CASSLSTGLDQPQHF
TRBV27	15	TRBJ2-2	CASSLPGQGTGELFF
TRBV12-2	13	TRBJ1-5	CASRLRQNQPQHF
TRBV11-3	15	TRBJ2-7	CASSLGTQGAYEQYF
TRBV10-3	14	TRBJ2-5	CAISESMGGETQYF
TRBV6-1	15	TRBJ1-1	CASRVGTGGWTEAFF
TRBV18	14	TRBJ2-6	CASSPSSGANVLTF
TRBV2	14	TRBJ2-1	CASKSGSSYNEQFF
TRBV7-9	16	TRBJ2-1	CASSATVGREGREQFF
TRBV9	13	TRBJ1-1	CASSPTGFAEAFF
TRBV6-6	14	TRBJ2-3	CASRGQGFTDTQYF
TRBV19	14	TRBJ1-1	CASRVSRIDTEAFF
TRBV4-2	19	TRBJ2-2	CASSQDKAPSGFETGELFF
TRBV30	12	TRBJ2-7	CAWSPDSPEQYF
TRBV5-1	14	TRBJ2-1	CASSSGLAGSEQFF
TRBV6-1	14	TRBJ2-7	CASRQAGGTYEQYF
TRBV6-1	14	TRBJ1-5	CASSEEGVHQPQHF
TRBV10-2	16	TRBJ2-1	CASGLAGGLVENEQFF